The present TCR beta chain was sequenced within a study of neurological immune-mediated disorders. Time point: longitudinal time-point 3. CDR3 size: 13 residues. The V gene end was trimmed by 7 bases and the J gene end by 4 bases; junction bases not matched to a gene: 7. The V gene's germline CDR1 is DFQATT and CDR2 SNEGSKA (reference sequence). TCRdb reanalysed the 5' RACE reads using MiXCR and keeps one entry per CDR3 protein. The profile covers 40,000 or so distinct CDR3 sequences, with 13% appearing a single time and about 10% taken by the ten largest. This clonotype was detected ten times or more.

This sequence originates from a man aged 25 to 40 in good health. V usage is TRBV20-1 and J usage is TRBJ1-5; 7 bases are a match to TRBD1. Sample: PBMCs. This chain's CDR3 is CSGTGEINQPQHF. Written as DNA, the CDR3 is TGCAGTGGGACAGGAGAAATTAATCAGCCCCAGCATTTT.